The 14 T cell receptor beta chains below come from one sample, sequenced in a study of CD8+ T cells in alopecia areata (dated by TCRdb to the late 2010s). The library was generated by the immunoSEQ multiplex PCR assay. To provide template for TCR sequencing, every sample had RNA extracted and reverse transcribed into cDNA. Held by TCRdb, this immuneACCESS table contains in-frame sequences only and omits some clones. Under half of the omission traces to an unresolved V gene where checked; the cause of the rest is unknown. The sample table contains 100,000 to 130,000 clones; only one count was recorded for under 65% of them. The ten largest clones take up 23% of the sample. The material sequenced was NKG2D-low CD8+ T cells sorted from blood. The cell subset or site label here, explained by the study, means: sorted CD8+ NKG2D-low blood T cells. The receptors were sampled from a human donor with alopecia areata.

This clone came up a few times. The rearrangement uses TRBV4-1 and TRBJ2-3, with 12 bases identical to TRBD2. J was trimmed by 2 bases and V by 3 bases; bases with no gene match: 6. The CDR3 consists of 17 residues. Germline loops: CDR1 MGHRA, CDR2 YSYEKL. As DNA, the CDR3 is TGCGCCAGCAGCCACCCGACTAGCGGGGGTTTCACAGATACGCAGTATTTT. It yields the protein CASSHPTSGGFTDTQYF.

V and J are TRBV19 and TRBJ1-1; 7 nucleotides match TRBD1. V lost 6 bases to trimming and J lost 11 bases; unmatched junction nucleotides: 12. This CDR3 contains 13 residues. Germline CDR1 LNHDA, CDR2 SQIVND (reference sequence). This CDR3 is CASRRDSGRMAFF. Written as DNA, the CDR3 is TGTGCCAGTAGACGGGACAGCGGCCGGATGGCTTTCTTT.

This chain joins TRBV14 and TRBJ2-5, with 8 bases matching TRBD2. This CDR3 comprises 15 residues. Germline lookup yields CDR1 SGHDN and CDR2 FVKESK. Unmatched junction bases numbered 4, after V lost 2 bases and J lost 2 bases. CDR3 protein: CASSQPGRGQETQYF. The CDR3 bases are TGTGCCAGCAGCCAACCCGGGAGGGGGCAAGAGACCCAGTACTTC.

This clone was found a few times. The chain uses TRBV13 and TRBJ2-5; 8 bases agree with TRBD1. The J call may be mistaken, given a closer DNA end match to TRBJ2-7. The CDR3 is 13 residues long. CDR1 and CDR2 (germline): PRHDT, FYEKMQ (reference sequence). The CDR3 DNA reads TGTGCCAGCAGCTTCGGACAGGGCACCGAGCAGTACTTC. Its translation is CASSFGQGTEQYF.

The chain joins TRBV7-8 to TRBJ2-1, with no clear D. V was clipped by 1 base and J by 8 bases, with 12 bases between them. The CDR3 sequence is 14 residues long. CDR1 is SGHVS, CDR2 FQNEAQ, per germline. The CDR3 region has the DNA TGTGCCAGCAGCTTAGTTTCCTCGTTGGATGAGCAGTTCTTC. It encodes CASSLVSSLDEQFF.

The rearrangement links TRBV7-9 to TRBJ2-7; D is undetermined. The CDR3 has 12 amino acids. Germline values: CDR1 SEHNR, CDR2 FQNEAQ (reference sequence). V gave up 1 base and J gave up 7 bases, with 8 bases separating them. CDR3 sequence: CASSLDVTEQYF. CDR3 coding DNA: TGTGCCAGCAGCTTAGACGTTACTGAGCAGTACTTC.

The chain carries TRBV9 and TRBJ2-1, with D perhaps TRBD2 (5 bases). Trimming removed 4 bases from V and 8 bases from J, with 10 bases in between. This CDR3 comprises 12 residues. CDR1 and CDR2 (germline): SGDLS, YYNGEE. This chain's CDR3 is CASSPPADEQFF. The CDR3 bases are TGTGCCAGCAGCCCCCCAGCGGATGAGCAGTTCTTC.

J is TRBJ2-1 and V is TRBV27; 8 nucleotides match TRBD2. The junction had 10 bases not matched to a gene; V was cut back by 8 bases and J by 4 bases. Germline CDR1 is MNHEY and CDR2 is SMNVEV (reference sequence). The CDR3 contains 15 residues. CDR3 sequence: CASLPREGRYNEQFF. The CDR3, as DNA: TGTGCCAGCTTGCCACGGGAGGGCCGATACAATGAGCAGTTCTTC.

V usage is TRBV2 and J usage is TRBJ2-3, with unresolved D. Trimming removed 11 bases from V and 2 bases from J, with 11 bases in between. The length of the CDR3 is 12 residues. The germline CDR1 and CDR2 sequences are SNHLY and FYNNEI. CDR3 protein: CAGLIPTDTQYF. The CDR3 region has the DNA TGTGCCGGGCTTATCCCCACAGATACGCAGTATTTT.

This rearrangement joins TRBV1 to TRBJ2-5; the listed D gene, TRBD2, was not tested against the DNA. TRBV1 is a listed pseudogene. The CDR3 is 17 residues long. CDR3 protein: CTSSQDYRGRRRETQYF. The CDR3 DNA reads TGCACCAGCAGCCAAGATTATCGCGGGAGGAGACGAGAGACCCAGTACTTC.

This chain uses TRBV7-9 with TRBJ2-7; 7 bases are a match to TRBD2. This CDR3 is 14 amino acids long. With 1 base clipped from V and 3 bases from J, the junction kept 3 bases outside the gene matches. Germline V lookup: CDR1 SEHNR, CDR2 FQNEAQ (reference sequence). This CDR3 reads CASSLGAGDYEQYF. In DNA, the CDR3 is TGTGCCAGCAGCTTAGGGGCGGGAGACTACGAGCAGTACTTC.

This sequence joins TRBV12-5 and TRBJ2-7; 9 positions agree with TRBD1. Germline loops: CDR1 LGHNT, CDR2 FRNRAP. V lost 3 bases and J lost 3; bases outside the gene matches: 6. This CDR3 region has 15 residues. CDR3 residues: CASGFGDRVDYEQYF. Here the CDR3 DNA reads TGTGCTAGTGGTTTCGGGGACAGGGTGGACTACGAGCAGTACTTC.

This chain joins TRBV19 and TRBJ2-7; 9 nucleotides match TRBD1. Per germline, CDR1 LNHDA and CDR2 SQIVND (reference sequence). The CDR3 contains 14 residues. The J segment lost 4 bases and the V segment lost 5 bases, leaving 6 bases of the junction unmatched. The CDR3 loop is CASSARDRVYEQYF. The DNA for the CDR3 is TGTGCCAGTAGTGCCCGGGACAGGGTTTACGAGCAGTACTTC.

This chain uses TRBV7-3 with TRBJ2-3; 7 bases match TRBD2. CDR1 is SGHTA, CDR2 FQGTGA, per germline. J lost 2 bases, V lost 5 bases, and 7 bases had no gene match. This CDR3 has 15 residues. CDR3 bases: TGTGCCAGCAGCCAGGGACTACCGGACACAGATACGCAGTATTTT. Translating gives CASSQGLPDTDTQYF.